This T cell receptor (beta chain) was sequenced for a study of long-term antiretroviral therapy in people with HIV (dated 2022 in TCRdb). Study-wide context: The earliest samples were collected approximately a decade before the 2015 WHO recommendation for immediate ART, a period when ART was typically delayed until CD4 counts fell. Eleven of the 30 participants with HIV were female. No cross-contamination during QIAcube processing was shown when test extractions of a monoclonal T-cell line were performed alongside about 33 polyclonal samples. From some 30 adults with confirmed HIV infection, the cohort provided approximately 190 cryopreserved PBMC samples, gathered serially across a mean of about six years (range 1-12). This retrospective serial study examined whether starting ART and sustained HIV suppression were associated with changes in the composition and diversity of the TRB repertoire in peripheral blood.

The immunoSEQ hsTCRB v3.0 assay was used at survey level resolution for TRB variable region sequencing. The targeted TRB sequencing depth was about 40,000-50,000 T-cell genomes per sample. An Illumina MiSeq with a v3 150-cycle kit was used to sequence the pooled TRB libraries. Per the source publication's procedure: Repertoire analysis ran in R within a reproducible Nextflow workflow covering QC, data transformation and analysis. LymphoSeq2, an R package for exploring AIRR-Seq data, was used to implement the custom analyses. Several samples yielding fewer than 5000 total TRB sequences were excluded, leaving around 190 analyzed HIV repertoires. Among the approximately 200 retained HIV repertoires, some 57 were collected before ART initiation and 120 to 130 were collected after ART initiation. Each repertoire was downsampled to 5000 TRB nucleotide sequences, and summary statistics were averaged across 100 downsampling iterations. Only TRB sequences with CDR3 regions of at least seven amino acids were retained for analysis. A Shannon entropy-derived clonality score and the Gini coefficient were used to measure diversity. Repertoire networks linked the top 5000 CDR3 amino acid sequences whenever two sequences differed by an edit distance of one. For TRB CDR3 amino acid sequences, GLIPH2 was used to predict antigen specificity groups and MHC restriction. To flag known CMV, EBV, HIV or tissue antigen associations, CDR3 amino acid sequences were matched against VDJdb and McPAS-TCR. Pre-ART, post-ART and control groups were compared with Wilcoxon signed-rank tests and Holm-Bonferroni correction. The table comes from immuneACCESS by way of TCRdb, which keeps in-frame sequences with V and J called. Part of the clones is missing from these tables; in studies checked, under half for an unresolved V gene and the rest for unknown reasons. From that table come the V and J calls and clone size; the DNA was used to work out D and trimming. Recorded for this sample are tens of thousands of clones; around four fifths of them occurred a single time. Clones ranked in the top ten supply roughly 10% of the sample.

Ends trimmed: V by 0 bases, J by 3 bases; bases unmatched to a gene: 8. From the cysteine through the phenylalanine, the CDR3 covers 18 amino acids. CDR3 DNA is the only sequence kept; it has 54 bases, read in frame from the first base. Taken from the germline V gene (reference sequence), the CDR1 and CDR2 loops are SEHNR and FQNEAQ. As regards this clone: There is no known antigen for this receptor. One base away there is no much larger clone; base qualities are not given.

Broad study findings and their caveats: HIV repertoires had narrower CDR3 length ranges than controls, and the network structure suggested an antigen-experienced repertoire that shifted only slightly toward naive after ART. The repertoire was dominated across all time points by expanded TRB clones identified before ART initiation, although this dominance was seen to fluctuate and to decrease in many PLHIV after ART. Because cell numbers in pre-ART samples were limited, unsorted PBMC were profiled instead of sorted CD4+ and CD8+ T cells. Owing to limited PBMC availability, only the TCR beta chain was sequenced, without alpha chain pairing. The samples span the years 2004 to 2017, and the ART regimens used at that time may not be as effective as current regimens. No data were available on ART adherence, viral resistance or therapy changes, limiting inferences about post-ART repertoire changes. ART initiation was associated with a significant increase in TRB diversity, but diversity stayed significantly below transplant donor controls even after long-term ART.

Participants were included only if at least one PBMC sample before ART initiation and at least two post-ART samples were available. Every participant with HIV received treatment in the United States of America. Before DNA extraction, cryopreserved samples of roughly 0.9-11 million PBMC were thawed and washed. At the time of the earliest PBMC sample, participants with HIV were aged between about 23 and 54 years. Each participant contributed PBMC samples from 1-4 timepoints before ART initiation and 2-8 timepoints after ART initiation, with a median of 7 samples. Serial HIV viral load, CD4+ T-cell count, ART history and demographic data were obtained for every participant. Genomic DNA was extracted from unsorted PBMC with a Qiagen kit on a QIAcube, processed in batches of 12 samples.

Sequencing was performed on unsorted PBMCs, taken 0.8 years before starting antiretroviral therapy. The clonotype comes from a man aged 18 to 35 with HIV. The chain is made from TRBV7-9 and TRBJ2-1, with 10 central nucleotides matching TRBD2. The bases read TGTGCCAGCAGCTTAGCTCGGCTAGCGGGAGATCACTACAATGAGCAGTTCTTC. Its protein product is CASSLARLAGDHYNEQFF.